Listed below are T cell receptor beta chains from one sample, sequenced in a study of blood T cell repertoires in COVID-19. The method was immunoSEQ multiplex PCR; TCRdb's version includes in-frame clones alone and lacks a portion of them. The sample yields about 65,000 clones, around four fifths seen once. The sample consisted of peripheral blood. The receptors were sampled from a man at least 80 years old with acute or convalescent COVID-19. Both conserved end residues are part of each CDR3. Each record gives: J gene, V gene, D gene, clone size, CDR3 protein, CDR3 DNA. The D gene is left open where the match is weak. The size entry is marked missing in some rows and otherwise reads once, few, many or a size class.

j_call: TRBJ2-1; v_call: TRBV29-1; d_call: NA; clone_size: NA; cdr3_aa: CSAAGQRNEQFF; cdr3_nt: TGCAGCGCCGCGGGACAGCGCAATGAGCAGTTCTTC
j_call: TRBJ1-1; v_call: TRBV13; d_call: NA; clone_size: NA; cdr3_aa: CASSLRQDLGAEAFF; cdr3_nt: TGTGCCAGCAGCTTACGACAGGACTTAGGGGCTGAAGCTTTCTTT
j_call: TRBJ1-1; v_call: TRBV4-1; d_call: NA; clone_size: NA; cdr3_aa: CASSQDPGGSEAFF; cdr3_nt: TGCGCCAGCAGCCAAGATCCCGGGGGATCTGAAGCTTTCTTT
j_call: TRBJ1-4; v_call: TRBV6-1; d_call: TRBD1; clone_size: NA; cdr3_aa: CASSASPGQPNEKLFF; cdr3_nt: TGTGCCAGCAGTGCCAGCCCGGGACAGCCTAATGAAAAACTGTTTTTT
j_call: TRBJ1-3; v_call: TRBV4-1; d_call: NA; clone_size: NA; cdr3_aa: CASSQDWQGRNTIYF; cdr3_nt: TGCGCCAGCAGCCAAGACTGGCAGGGAAGAAACACCATATATTTT
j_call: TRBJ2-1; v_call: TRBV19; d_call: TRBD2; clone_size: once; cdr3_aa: CASSTGLAGARFF; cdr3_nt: TGTGCCAGTAGTACGGGACTAGCGGGGGCCCGGTTCTTC
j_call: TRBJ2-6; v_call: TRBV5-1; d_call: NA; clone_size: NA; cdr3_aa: CASSSGLTISGANVLTF; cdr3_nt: TGCGCCAGCAGCTCGGGACTTACGATTTCTGGGGCCAACGTCCTGACTTTC
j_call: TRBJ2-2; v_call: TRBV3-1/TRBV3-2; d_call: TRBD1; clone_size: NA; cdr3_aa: CASSQVGGTGTTGELFF; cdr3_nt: TGTGCCAGCAGCCAAGTTGGGGGGACAGGGACAACCGGGGAGCTGTTTTTT
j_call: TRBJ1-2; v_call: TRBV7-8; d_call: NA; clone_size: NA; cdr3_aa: CASSLYLGGYGYTF; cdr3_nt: TGTGCCAGCAGCCTATACTTAGGCGGCTATGGCTACACCTTC
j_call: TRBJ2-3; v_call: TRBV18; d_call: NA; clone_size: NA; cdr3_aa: CASSPVGISTDTQYF; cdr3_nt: TGTGCCAGCTCACCTGTGGGCATTAGCACAGATACGCAGTATTTT
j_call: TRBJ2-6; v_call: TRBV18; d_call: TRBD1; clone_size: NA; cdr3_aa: CASSQENRGLGSGANVLTF; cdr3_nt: TGTGCCAGCTCACAAGAGAACAGGGGATTGGGCTCTGGGGCCAACGTCCTGACTTTC